This TCR beta chain comes out of a study of response to subunit inactivated influenza vaccine. MiXCR, run by TCRdb on the RT-PCR reads, gives a single entry per CDR3 protein. The data show about 520,000 distinct CDR3 sequences, 6.5% to 8% seen once. Study-level points and caveats: Authors suggested each seasonal flu vaccination may recruit only limited numbers of new T cells.

Concerning this clonotype: Its antigen is undetermined.

CDR3 length: 15 amino acids. Trimming at V came to 6 bases and at J to 0 bases, leaving 7 bases not matched to a gene. CDR1 and CDR2 (germline): DFQATT, SNEGSKA (reference sequence). Specimen: PBMCs from blood, collected less than 30 months after vaccination. The source of this sequence is a man between 45 and 75 years old who received an inactivated influenza vaccine. The rearrangement uses TRBV20-1 and TRBJ2-3, with 9 bases aligning to TRBD2. The DNA for the CDR3 is TGCAGTGCCTGGACTAGCGCACCGAGCACAGATACGCAGTATTTT. Translation: CSAWTSAPSTDTQYF.